This entry lists 7 T cell receptor beta chains sequenced from one sample in a study of blood T cell repertoires in COVID-19. Method: immunoSEQ multiplex PCR; TCRdb's copy keeps in-frame clones and lacks some. Here the sample spans fewer than 200,000 clones, approximately 90% being singletons. What was sequenced was peripheral blood. The receptor set was obtained from a man in his fifties who had recovered from COVID-19.

J is TRBJ2-1 and V is TRBV19, with TRBD2 identical over 11 bases. The CDR3 consists of 18 residues. Germline V gene lookup returns CDR1 LNHDA and CDR2 SQIVND (reference sequence). V lost 6 bases to trimming and J lost 2 bases; unmatched junction nucleotides: 12. CDR3 loop: CASSSGTSGILTYNEQFF. The CDR3 region has the DNA TGTGCCAGTAGCTCCGGGACTAGCGGCATCCTAACCTACAATGAGCAGTTCTTC.

J is TRBJ2-7 and V is TRBV24-1; 9 bases map to TRBD2. The CDR3 loop spans 14 amino acids. The germline V gene encodes CDR1 KGHDR and CDR2 SFDVKD. J was trimmed by 6 bases and V by 6 bases; bases with no gene match: 8. CDR3 residues: CATSLGTSTSEQYF. The CDR3 nucleotides are TGTGCCACCAGTTTGGGGACTAGCACCTCCGAGCAGTACTTC.

The chain recombines TRBV3-1 (or the pseudogene TRBV3-2) with TRBJ1-3; the D gene is possibly TRBD1 (6 bases). The CDR3 is made up of 16 amino acids. The germline CDR1 and CDR2 sequences are LGHDT and YNNKEL (reference sequence). The V end was cut by 4 bases, the J end by 2 bases, with 15 bases between. The DNA for the CDR3 is TGTGCCAGCAGCCTCCGTCGGGGGGCGCCTGGAAACACCATATATTTT. It is translated as CASSLRRGAPGNTIYF.

This clone was seen once. The J gene is TRBJ2-3, the V gene TRBV7-9; D perhaps matches TRBD2 (6 bases). Trimming pared 3 bases from V and 4 bases from J, leaving 8 bases between. Germline V CDR1 and CDR2: SEHNR, FQNEAQ (reference sequence). This CDR3 region has 13 residues. CDR3 DNA sequence: TGTGCCAGCAGCTTGGAGGGGTCAGATACGCAGTATTTT. Protein sequence: CASSLEGSDTQYF. Combining the CDR3 with reference TRBV7-9 and TRBJ2-3 gives the whole variable domain DTGVSQNPRHKITKRGQNVTFRCDPISEHNRLYWYRQTLGQGPEFLTYFQNEAQLEKSRLLSDRFSAERPKGSFSTLEIQRTEQGDSAMYLCASSLEGSDTQYFGPGTRLTVL.

This chain uses TRBV28 with TRBJ2-7; 7 bases agree with TRBD2. Germline values: CDR1 MDHEN, CDR2 SYDVKM. V shed 4 bases and J 0 bases; nucleotides not matched to a gene: 6. There are 15 residues in the CDR3. The chain's CDR3 is CASSSPAGSSYEQYF. CDR3 DNA: TGTGCCAGCAGTTCGCCAGCGGGAAGCTCCTACGAGCAGTACTTC.

The rearrangement joins TRBV7-2 to TRBJ1-5; 9 bases align to TRBD1. The CDR3 has 17 residues. The germline V gene has CDR1 SGHTA and CDR2 FQGNSA. J was trimmed by 5 bases and V by 1 base; bases with no gene match: 9. The CDR3: CASSLGWDRVKDQPQHF. In DNA form, the CDR3 reads TGTGCCAGCAGCTTAGGTTGGGACAGGGTAAAAGATCAGCCCCAGCATTTT.

V usage is TRBV19 and J usage is TRBJ2-5, with TRBD2 matching 10 bases. V dropped 6 bases and J dropped 5; count of bases not matched to a gene: 15. Germline loops: CDR1 LNHDA, CDR2 SQIVND (reference sequence). This CDR3 comprises 17 residues. DNA for the CDR3: TGTGCCAGTAGCCTCTTAGGTCCTAGCGGGAGTGGTGAGACCCAGTACTTC. Translation gives CASSLLGPSGSGETQYF.